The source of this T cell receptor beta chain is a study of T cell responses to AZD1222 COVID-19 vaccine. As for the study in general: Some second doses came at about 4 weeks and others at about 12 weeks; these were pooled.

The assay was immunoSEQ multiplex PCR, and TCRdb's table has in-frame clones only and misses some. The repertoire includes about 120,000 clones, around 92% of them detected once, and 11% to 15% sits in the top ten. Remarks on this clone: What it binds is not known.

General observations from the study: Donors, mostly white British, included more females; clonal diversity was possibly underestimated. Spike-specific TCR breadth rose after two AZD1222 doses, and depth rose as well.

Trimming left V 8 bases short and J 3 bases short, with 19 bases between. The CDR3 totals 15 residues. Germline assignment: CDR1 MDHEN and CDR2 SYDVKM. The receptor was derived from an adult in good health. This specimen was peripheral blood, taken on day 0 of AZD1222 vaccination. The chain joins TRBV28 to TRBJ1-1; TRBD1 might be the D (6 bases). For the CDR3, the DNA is TGTGCCAGCCCGAGGGCAGGGGTTTTGGACACTGAAGCTTTCTTT. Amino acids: CASPRAGVLDTEAFF.